The clone carrying this T cell receptor beta chain was counted a few times. This sample is drawn from a study of blood T cell repertoires in COVID-19. The repertoire was sequenced with immunoSEQ multiplex PCR; TCRdb's copy has only in-frame clones and lacks some. The sample gives over 300,000 clones, 86% of which show up once; around 1.5% is in the top ten. This CDR3 region has 14 residues. V shed 3 bases, J shed 4 bases, and the junction held 1 base outside the gene matches. The germline V gene encodes CDR1 SEHNR and CDR2 FQNEAQ (reference sequence). This clonotype originated in a woman aged 45-60 years with acute or convalescent COVID-19. The sample consisted of peripheral blood. The V call is TRBV7-9, the J call TRBJ2-7; TRBD1 matches 12 bases. The CDR3 protein is CASSLGQGAYEQYF. The CDR3 DNA follows: TGTGCCAGCAGCTTGGGACAGGGGGCGTACGAGCAGTACTTC.